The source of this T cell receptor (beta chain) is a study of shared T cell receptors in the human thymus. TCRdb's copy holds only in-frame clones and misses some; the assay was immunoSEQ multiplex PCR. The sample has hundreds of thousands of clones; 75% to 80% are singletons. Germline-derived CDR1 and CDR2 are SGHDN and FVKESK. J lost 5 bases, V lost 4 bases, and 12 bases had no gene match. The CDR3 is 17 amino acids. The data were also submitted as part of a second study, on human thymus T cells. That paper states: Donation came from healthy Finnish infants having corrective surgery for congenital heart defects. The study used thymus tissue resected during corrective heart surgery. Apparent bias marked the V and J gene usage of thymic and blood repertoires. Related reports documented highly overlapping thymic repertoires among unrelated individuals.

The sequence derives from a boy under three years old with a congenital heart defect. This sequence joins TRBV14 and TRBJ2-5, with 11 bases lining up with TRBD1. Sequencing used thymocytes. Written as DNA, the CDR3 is TGTGCCAGCAGCCTAAGATTGCGGACAGGGGGCTTGGAGACCCAGTACTTC. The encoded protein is CASSLRLRTGGLETQYF.